The subject of this entry is one T cell receptor beta chain. This clonotype was picked up a small number of times. The specificity of this receptor is unknown. Base-call qualities are not available, and no considerably larger clone is one nucleotide away. This sample was included in a study of T cells after yellow fever vaccination (dated by TCRdb to the late 2010s). For the study in its entirety: The SMART-Seq v4 Ultra Low Input RNA kit was used to prepare libraries from fractions with low cell numbers. To follow T-cell clones before and after primary and booster YFV17D yellow fever vaccination, bulk TCR alpha and beta repertoires were sequenced over time. Two healthy male donors made up the cohort, one aged 18 to 29 years and the other aged 30 to 40 years. Blood samples were taken at several timepoints before and after primary and secondary immunization, and bulk PBMC replicates and cell subsets were isolated. Study-wide conclusions, independent of this receptor: After the booster, most of the clones that had expanded following primary vaccination were detected again (almost 98% of CD4 and around 88% of CD8), which suggests that memory was broadly maintained. The secondary T-cell response was found to be weaker but faster than the primary response, with a peak reached on day 5 rather than on day 15. Computational filtering was required because FACS-sorted repertoires could contain abundant contaminating clonotypes from the bulk population. Because only a couple of donors were included in the study, the extent to which the findings can be generalized is limited. A small fraction of clonotypes appeared in both the CD4 and CD8 compartments, likely as a result of convergent recombination.

Trimming at the junction amounts to 1 base on V and 0 bases on J, and the germline ends lie 10 bases apart. From cysteine to phenylalanine, the CDR3 is 15 amino acids long. Of the read, only the CDR3 DNA is kept; its 45 bases are in frame from base 1. The treatment or condition label corresponds to: live attenuated yellow fever vaccine strain. At each blood-draw timepoint, two biological replicates of bulk PBMCs were obtained. PBMCs were isolated from peripheral blood using a standard Ficoll-Paque protocol. TriZol was used to extract RNA from bulk PBMCs, CD4 and CD8 fractions, and dextramer-positive and dextramer-negative fractions. TCR cDNA was synthesized by 5'RACE template switching, which introduced a universal primer site and unique molecular identifiers. Priming of cDNA synthesis was performed from both the TCR alpha and TCR beta constant segments. Library amplification used two PCR steps, and the second PCR step added sample barcodes and sequencing adapters. Sequencing of libraries was performed on Illumina HiSeq 2500 (2x100 bp) or NovaSeq (2x150 bp). Turning to the authors' computational methods: MIGEC handled demultiplexing of reads and collapsing into UMI consensus sequences, while MiXCR performed V(D)J alignment. Using edgeR on replicate PBMC samples, clonotypes were called vaccine-responding if FDR was below 0.01 and the log2 fold change was above 5 up to day 15. CD4 or CD8 identity was assigned to each bulk clonotype according to whether the clonotype was present at higher abundance in the sequenced CD4 repertoire or the sequenced CD8 repertoire. TCRdb took the public reads, trimmed them with fastp at Q25, ran MiXCR for clone calling and kept in-frame beta chains. Records with the same CDR3 protein are collapsed into one entry carrying the most frequent genes and DNA. TCRdb's processing, not the authors', yielded these V and J calls. A total of about 630,000 distinct CDR3 sequences appear in this sample, 10% to 15% of them only once. The ten largest clones take up about 15% of the sample.

This chain is built from TRBV12-3 or TRBV12-4 and TRBJ2-7; D gene: possibly TRBD2, on 6 matching bases. The source was PBMCs, collected on the day of the yellow fever booster vaccination. The receptor was isolated from a man in his thirties or forties who received the YFV17D yellow fever vaccine. The sequenced DNA is TGTGCCAGCAGTTTAGGGGGGGAGTCCTCCTACGAGCAGTACTTC. It translates as CASSLGGESSYEQYF.